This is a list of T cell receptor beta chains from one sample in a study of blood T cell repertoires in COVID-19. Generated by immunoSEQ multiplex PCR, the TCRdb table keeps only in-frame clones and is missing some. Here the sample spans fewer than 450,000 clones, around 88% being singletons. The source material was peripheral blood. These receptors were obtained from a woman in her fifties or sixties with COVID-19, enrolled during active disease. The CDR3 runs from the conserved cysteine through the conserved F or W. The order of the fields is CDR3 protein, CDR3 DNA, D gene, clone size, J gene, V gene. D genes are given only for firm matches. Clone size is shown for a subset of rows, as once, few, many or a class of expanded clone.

CDR3aa: CASSLGAISYEQYF
CDR3nt: TGTGCCAGCAGCTTAGGGGCCATTTCCTACGAGCAGTACTTC
d_gene: -
abundance: -
j_gene: TRBJ2-7
v_gene: TRBV7-2

CDR3aa: CASSWGQASTDTQYF
CDR3nt: TGTGCCAGCAGTTGGGGGCAGGCAAGCACAGATACGCAGTATTTT
d_gene: -
abundance: few
j_gene: TRBJ2-3
v_gene: TRBV6-2/TRBV6-3

CDR3aa: CASSPRGPEPNTEAFF
CDR3nt: TGTGCCAGCTCACCAAGGGGTCCCGAGCCTAACACTGAAGCTTTCTTT
d_gene: -
abundance: -
j_gene: TRBJ1-1
v_gene: TRBV18

CDR3aa: CATLSLQGASTGELFF
CDR3nt: TGTGCCACCCTGTCTTTACAGGGGGCGAGCACCGGGGAGCTGTTTTTT
d_gene: TRBD1
abundance: -
j_gene: TRBJ2-2
v_gene: TRBV19

CDR3aa: CASSRTGRADTQYF
CDR3nt: TGTGCCAGCAGCCGGACAGGGCGGGCAGATACGCAGTATTTT
d_gene: TRBD1
abundance: -
j_gene: TRBJ2-3
v_gene: TRBV6-2/TRBV6-3

CDR3aa: CASSKRTGGPDTQYF
CDR3nt: TGTGCCAGCAGTAAGCGGACAGGAGGACCAGATACGCAGTATTTT
d_gene: TRBD1
abundance: once
j_gene: TRBJ2-3
v_gene: TRBV6-5

CDR3aa: CASSPDRAYGYTF
CDR3nt: TGTGCCAGCAGCCCAGACAGGGCCTATGGCTACACCTTC
d_gene: TRBD1
abundance: -
j_gene: TRBJ1-2
v_gene: TRBV12-3/TRBV12-4

CDR3aa: CASMGLSGNTIYF
CDR3nt: TGTGCCAGCATGGGACTCTCTGGAAACACCATATATTTT
d_gene: -
abundance: -
j_gene: TRBJ1-3
v_gene: TRBV6-5

CDR3aa: CASTSGGGYSEQFF
CDR3nt: TGTGCCAGCACTAGCGGGGGGGGCTATTCAGAGCAGTTCTTC
d_gene: TRBD2
abundance: -
j_gene: TRBJ2-1
v_gene: TRBV7-2

CDR3aa: CASSIRGRNTEAFF
CDR3nt: TGTGCCAGCAGCATAAGGGGGAGGAACACTGAAGCTTTCTTT
d_gene: -
abundance: -
j_gene: TRBJ1-1
v_gene: TRBV13

CDR3aa: CASSFQRGGQNEQFF
CDR3nt: TGTGCCAGCAGTTTTCAGCGGGGGGGCCAAAATGAGCAGTTCTTC
d_gene: TRBD2
abundance: -
j_gene: TRBJ2-1
v_gene: TRBV6-6

CDR3aa: CASSPFPGYTEAFF
CDR3nt: TGTGCCAGCAGTCCCTTTCCAGGGTACACTGAAGCTTTCTTT
d_gene: -
abundance: -
j_gene: TRBJ1-1
v_gene: TRBV27

CDR3aa: CASSSEFYEQYF
CDR3nt: TGTGCCAGCAGCTCTGAGTTCTACGAGCAGTACTTC
d_gene: -
abundance: -
j_gene: TRBJ2-7
v_gene: TRBV7-9

CDR3aa: CASSERQGASEQFF
CDR3nt: TGCGCCAGCAGTGAGAGACAGGGGGCTAGTGAGCAGTTCTTC
d_gene: TRBD1
abundance: -
j_gene: TRBJ2-1
v_gene: TRBV10-1

CDR3aa: CASGSGRTGVRNIQYF
CDR3nt: TGTGCTAGTGGTTCGGGGCGGACAGGGGTTAGAAACATTCAGTACTTC
d_gene: TRBD1
abundance: -
j_gene: TRBJ2-4
v_gene: TRBV12-5

CDR3aa: CASSVEAGSSYEQYF
CDR3nt: TGTGCCAGCAGTGTTGAGGCGGGAAGCTCCTACGAGCAGTACTTC
d_gene: -
abundance: -
j_gene: TRBJ2-7
v_gene: TRBV2

CDR3aa: CASSLDGGNYGYTF
CDR3nt: TGCGCCAGCAGCTTGGACGGGGGAAACTATGGCTACACCTTC
d_gene: -
abundance: -
j_gene: TRBJ1-2
v_gene: TRBV5-1

CDR3aa: CASSLTGGDRGYQPQHF
CDR3nt: TGTGCCAGCAGCTTAACTGGGGGTGACAGGGGCTATCAGCCCCAGCATTTT
d_gene: TRBD1
abundance: -
j_gene: TRBJ1-5
v_gene: TRBV7-3

CDR3aa: CASSIGGNNQPQHF
CDR3nt: TGTGCCAGTAGTATCGGCGGTAACAATCAGCCCCAGCATTTT
d_gene: -
abundance: -
j_gene: TRBJ1-5
v_gene: TRBV19

CDR3aa: CASSPGRGLAGNTIYF
CDR3nt: TGTGCCAGCTCACCGGGTAGGGGGCTGGCTGGAAACACCATATATTTT
d_gene: TRBD1
abundance: -
j_gene: TRBJ1-3
v_gene: TRBV18

CDR3aa: CASSPSTSGVTDTQYF
CDR3nt: TGCGCCAGCAGTCCGTCAACTAGCGGGGTAACAGATACGCAGTATTTT
d_gene: TRBD2
abundance: -
j_gene: TRBJ2-3
v_gene: TRBV10-2

CDR3aa: CASSTYGAGPLGLGYTF
CDR3nt: TGTGCCAGTAGTACATACGGGGCGGGGCCCCTGGGTCTTGGCTACACCTTC
d_gene: -
abundance: -
j_gene: TRBJ1-2
v_gene: TRBV19

CDR3aa: CASSPKGLINYGYTF
CDR3nt: TGTGCCAGCAGCCCGAAGGGACTGATTAACTATGGCTACACCTTC
d_gene: -
abundance: -
j_gene: TRBJ1-2
v_gene: TRBV6-5

CDR3aa: CASSVSIRADTQYF
CDR3nt: TGTGCCAGCAGCGTATCTATCCGGGCAGATACGCAGTATTTT
d_gene: -
abundance: -
j_gene: TRBJ2-3
v_gene: TRBV9

CDR3aa: CASSLVGSGGYQETQYF
CDR3nt: TGTGCCAGCAGCTTAGTCGGGAGCGGGGGGTACCAAGAGACCCAGTACTTC
d_gene: TRBD2
abundance: -
j_gene: TRBJ2-5
v_gene: TRBV7-9

CDR3aa: CASSHATGSNTEAFF
CDR3nt: TGTGCCAGCAGCCACGCGACAGGCTCGAACACTGAAGCTTTCTTT
d_gene: -
abundance: -
j_gene: TRBJ1-1
v_gene: TRBV6-5

CDR3aa: CASSRNLVAFPDTQYF
CDR3nt: TGTGCCAGCAGCCGCAATCTGGTAGCATTCCCAGATACGCAGTATTTT
d_gene: -
abundance: -
j_gene: TRBJ2-3
v_gene: TRBV11-1

CDR3aa: CASSPSQVYSNQPQHF
CDR3nt: TGTGCCAGCAGTCCATCACAGGTGTATAGCAATCAGCCCCAGCATTTT
d_gene: -
abundance: -
j_gene: TRBJ1-5
v_gene: TRBV28

CDR3aa: CASSPQSGLTGELFF
CDR3nt: TGCGCCAGCAGCCCTCAGTCGGGACTTACGGGGGAGCTGTTTTTT
d_gene: -
abundance: few
j_gene: TRBJ2-2
v_gene: TRBV4-1

CDR3aa: CASTRTGDTEAFF
CDR3nt: TGTGCCAGCACCCGGACAGGGGACACTGAAGCTTTCTTT
d_gene: TRBD1
abundance: -
j_gene: TRBJ1-1
v_gene: TRBV5-6

CDR3aa: CASSVLEATEAFF
CDR3nt: TGTGCCAGCAGCGTATTAGAGGCCACTGAAGCTTTCTTT
d_gene: -
abundance: -
j_gene: TRBJ1-1
v_gene: TRBV9

CDR3aa: CASSQGLAGASDTQYF
CDR3nt: TGTGCCAGCAGCCAAGGGCTAGCGGGGGCCTCAGATACGCAGTATTTT
d_gene: TRBD2
abundance: -
j_gene: TRBJ2-3
v_gene: TRBV3-1/TRBV3-2

CDR3aa: CAWAWDRGNEAFF
CDR3nt: TGTGCCTGGGCCTGGGACAGGGGGAATGAAGCTTTCTTT
d_gene: TRBD1
abundance: -
j_gene: TRBJ1-1
v_gene: TRBV30

CDR3aa: CAISESTGGYPMNTEAFF
CDR3nt: TGTGCCATCAGTGAGTCGACAGGGGGCTACCCCATGAACACTGAAGCTTTCTTT
d_gene: TRBD1
abundance: -
j_gene: TRBJ1-1
v_gene: TRBV10-3

CDR3aa: CASSVDRGHNYGYTF
CDR3nt: TGTGCCAGCAGCGTAGATCGAGGACACAACTATGGCTACACCTTC
d_gene: -
abundance: -
j_gene: TRBJ1-2
v_gene: TRBV9

CDR3aa: CASSDNAGRAFF
CDR3nt: TGTGCCAGCAGTGACAATGCGGGTCGCGCTTTCTTT
d_gene: -
abundance: -
j_gene: TRBJ1-1
v_gene: TRBV2

CDR3aa: CASSELDRDYEQYF
CDR3nt: TGTGCCAGCAGTGAATTAGACAGGGACTACGAGCAGTACTTC
d_gene: TRBD1
abundance: -
j_gene: TRBJ2-7
v_gene: TRBV25-1

CDR3aa: CASSDTGNTEAFF
CDR3nt: TGTGCCAGTAGCGATACGGGGAACACTGAAGCTTTCTTT
d_gene: -
abundance: -
j_gene: TRBJ1-1
v_gene: TRBV19

CDR3aa: CASSATSIQGYGYTF
CDR3nt: TGTGCCAGCAGCGCGACCTCCATTCAGGGGTATGGCTACACCTTC
d_gene: -
abundance: -
j_gene: TRBJ1-2
v_gene: TRBV9

CDR3aa: CASSLGAGNYNEQFF
CDR3nt: TGTGCCAGCAGCTTGGGCGCAGGGAACTACAATGAGCAGTTCTTC
d_gene: -
abundance: -
j_gene: TRBJ2-1
v_gene: TRBV5-5

CDR3aa: CASSFDRNYGYTF
CDR3nt: TGTGCCAGCAGCTTTGACAGGAACTATGGCTACACCTTC
d_gene: -
abundance: once
j_gene: TRBJ1-2
v_gene: TRBV5-4

CDR3aa: CASSLWSTAGELFF
CDR3nt: TGTGCCAGCAGCTTGTGGTCGACTGCCGGGGAGCTGTTTTTT
d_gene: -
abundance: -
j_gene: TRBJ2-2
v_gene: TRBV7-6

CDR3aa: CASSEYRGQITNTGELFF
CDR3nt: TGTGCCAGCAGTGAGTATCGTGGACAAATAACGAACACCGGGGAGCTGTTTTTT
d_gene: -
abundance: -
j_gene: TRBJ2-2
v_gene: TRBV2

CDR3aa: CASNPTGSSYEQYF
CDR3nt: TGTGCCAGTAATCCGACAGGTAGCTCCTACGAGCAGTACTTC
d_gene: -
abundance: -
j_gene: TRBJ2-7
v_gene: TRBV19

CDR3aa: CASSAKGARTDTQYF
CDR3nt: TGTGCCAGCAGCGCCAAGGGGGCGCGAACAGATACGCAGTATTTT
d_gene: TRBD1
abundance: once
j_gene: TRBJ2-3
v_gene: TRBV9

CDR3aa: CASSVGPGMNTEAFF
CDR3nt: TGTGCCAGCAGCGTAGGTCCGGGAATGAACACTGAAGCTTTCTTT
d_gene: -
abundance: -
j_gene: TRBJ1-1
v_gene: TRBV9

CDR3aa: CASRPTSLGTISDTQYF
CDR3nt: TGTGCCAGCAGACCGACTAGCTTGGGTACGATTTCAGATACGCAGTATTTT
d_gene: TRBD2
abundance: -
j_gene: TRBJ2-3
v_gene: TRBV3-1/TRBV3-2

CDR3aa: CASSETGGKAKNIQYF
CDR3nt: TGTGCCAGCAGCGAGACAGGGGGCAAAGCCAAAAACATTCAGTACTTC
d_gene: TRBD1
abundance: -
j_gene: TRBJ2-4
v_gene: TRBV9

CDR3aa: CASSLRGSQSEQYF
CDR3nt: TGTGCCAGCAGCCTCAGAGGCTCGCAGAGCGAGCAGTACTTC
d_gene: -
abundance: -
j_gene: TRBJ2-7
v_gene: TRBV5-5

CDR3aa: CASTPSAREQYF
CDR3nt: TGTGCCAGCACGCCTAGCGCACGCGAGCAGTACTTC
d_gene: -
abundance: -
j_gene: TRBJ2-7
v_gene: TRBV2

CDR3aa: CASSSLDRGVGGELFF
CDR3nt: TGTGCCAGCAGCTCCCTCGACAGGGGAGTAGGCGGGGAGCTGTTTTTT
d_gene: TRBD1
abundance: -
j_gene: TRBJ2-2
v_gene: TRBV5-4

CDR3aa: CASLSFRGANTEAFF
CDR3nt: TGTGCCAGTCTGTCCTTCCGGGGGGCGAACACTGAAGCTTTCTTT
d_gene: -
abundance: -
j_gene: TRBJ1-1
v_gene: TRBV27

CDR3aa: CASSLTADQPQHF
CDR3nt: TGTGCCAGCAGCTTAACGGCCGATCAGCCCCAGCATTTT
d_gene: -
abundance: -
j_gene: TRBJ1-5
v_gene: TRBV7-3

CDR3aa: CASSLAMGEGYGYTF
CDR3nt: TGCGCCAGCAGCTTGGCCATGGGCGAGGGCTATGGCTACACCTTC
d_gene: -
abundance: -
j_gene: TRBJ1-2
v_gene: TRBV5-1

CDR3aa: CASSEAAGLDGYTF
CDR3nt: TGTGCCAGCAGTGAAGCGGCGGGGTTGGATGGCTACACCTTC
d_gene: -
abundance: -
j_gene: TRBJ1-2
v_gene: TRBV6-1

CDR3aa: CASSFGQGGLEAFF
CDR3nt: TGTGCCAGCAGTTTCGGACAGGGGGGTCTTGAAGCTTTCTTT
d_gene: TRBD1
abundance: -
j_gene: TRBJ1-1
v_gene: TRBV6-5

CDR3aa: CASSSSGGNEAFF
CDR3nt: TGTGCCAGCAGCTCCTCGGGTGGAAATGAAGCTTTCTTT
d_gene: -
abundance: -
j_gene: TRBJ1-1
v_gene: TRBV7-9

CDR3aa: CASSLYVQGEPGAFF
CDR3nt: TGTGCCAGCAGCTTATATGTACAGGGGGAACCGGGGGCTTTCTTT
d_gene: TRBD1
abundance: -
j_gene: TRBJ1-1
v_gene: TRBV7-8